The clone carrying this TCR beta chain has more than one count but fewer than ten. What it binds is unknown. Other DNA sequences of this sample code for an identical CDR3. The CDR3 sequence is 14 residues long. V was trimmed by 4 bases and J by 5 bases, leaving 15 bases between them. CDR1 SGHRS and CDR2 YFSETQ come from the germline V gene. The data were obtained in a study of shared clonotypes between healthy human individuals. Splitting the CD4+ cells yielded a CD45RA+ naive subset and a CD45RA-negative memory subset. Only in-frame clones appear in the TCRdb table, and some are missing; sequencing was by immunoSEQ multiplex PCR. The data show fewer than 2.5 million clones, with 93% seen just once and approximately 0.35% held by the top ten. Findings and limits, study-wide: Generally, naive subsets (rather than memory subsets) showed larger estimated richness.

The chain joins TRBV5-1 to TRBJ2-5; the D call may be TRBD1 or TRBD2 (6 bases each). The sample was naive CD4+ T cells from PBMCs. Subset defined: CD45RA+ positively selected. The TCR was taken from a man between 18 and 35 years old in good health. Some clones in this sample may be carry-over from other donors' samples. CDR3 sequence reads: CASSPEGGWETQYF. DNA of the CDR3: TGCGCCAGCAGCCCCGAGGGGGGATGGGAGACCCAGTACTTC.